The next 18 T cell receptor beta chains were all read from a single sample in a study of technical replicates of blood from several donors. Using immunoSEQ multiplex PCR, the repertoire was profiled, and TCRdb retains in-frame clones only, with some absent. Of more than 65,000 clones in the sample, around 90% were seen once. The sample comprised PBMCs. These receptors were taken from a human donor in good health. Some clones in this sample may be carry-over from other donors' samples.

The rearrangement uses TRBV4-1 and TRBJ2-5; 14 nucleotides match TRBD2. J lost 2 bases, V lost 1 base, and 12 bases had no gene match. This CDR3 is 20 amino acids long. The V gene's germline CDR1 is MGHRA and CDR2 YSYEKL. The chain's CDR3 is CASSQALTSGRAGAQETQYF. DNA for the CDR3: TGCGCCAGCAGCCAAGCCCTGACTAGCGGGAGGGCCGGGGCACAAGAGACCCAGTACTTC.

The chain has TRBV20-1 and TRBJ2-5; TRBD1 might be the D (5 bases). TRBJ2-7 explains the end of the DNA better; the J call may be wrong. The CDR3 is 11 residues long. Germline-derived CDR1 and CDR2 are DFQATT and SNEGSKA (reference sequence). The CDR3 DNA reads TGCAGTGCCCCCAGGGTCGGCGAGCAGTACTTC. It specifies CSAPRVGEQYF.

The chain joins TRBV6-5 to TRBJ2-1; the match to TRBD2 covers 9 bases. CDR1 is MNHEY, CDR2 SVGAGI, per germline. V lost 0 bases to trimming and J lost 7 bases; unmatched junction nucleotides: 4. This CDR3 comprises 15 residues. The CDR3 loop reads CASSYSSAGGNEQFF. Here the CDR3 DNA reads TGTGCCAGCAGTTACTCGAGTGCGGGAGGGAATGAGCAGTTCTTC.

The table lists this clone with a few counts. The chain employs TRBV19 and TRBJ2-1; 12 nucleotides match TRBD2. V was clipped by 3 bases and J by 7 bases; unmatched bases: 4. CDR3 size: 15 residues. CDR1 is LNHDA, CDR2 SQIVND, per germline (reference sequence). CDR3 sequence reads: CASSITGTSGNEQFF. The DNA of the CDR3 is TGTGCCAGTAGTATCACGGGGACTAGCGGGAATGAGCAGTTCTTC.

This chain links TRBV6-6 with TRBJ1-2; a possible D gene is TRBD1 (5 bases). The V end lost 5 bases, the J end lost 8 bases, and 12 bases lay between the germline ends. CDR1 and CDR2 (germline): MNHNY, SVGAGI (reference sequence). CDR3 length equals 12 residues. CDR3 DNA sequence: TGTGCCAGCAGTCAGGGTGATCGGGGCTACACCTTC. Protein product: CASSQGDRGYTF.

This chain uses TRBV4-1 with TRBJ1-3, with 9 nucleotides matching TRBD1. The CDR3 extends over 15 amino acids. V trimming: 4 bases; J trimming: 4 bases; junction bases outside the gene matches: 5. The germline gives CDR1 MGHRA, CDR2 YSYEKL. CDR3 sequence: CASSLRQGEGNTIYF. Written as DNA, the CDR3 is TGCGCCAGCAGCCTTCGACAGGGGGAAGGAAACACCATATATTTT.

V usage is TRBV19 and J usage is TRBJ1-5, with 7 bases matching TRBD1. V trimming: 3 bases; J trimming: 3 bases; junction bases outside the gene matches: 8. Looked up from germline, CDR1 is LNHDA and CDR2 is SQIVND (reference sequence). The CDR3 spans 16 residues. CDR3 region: CASSIPETGSNQPQHF. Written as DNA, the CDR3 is TGTGCCAGTAGTATCCCGGAGACAGGGTCCAATCAGCCCCAGCATTTT.

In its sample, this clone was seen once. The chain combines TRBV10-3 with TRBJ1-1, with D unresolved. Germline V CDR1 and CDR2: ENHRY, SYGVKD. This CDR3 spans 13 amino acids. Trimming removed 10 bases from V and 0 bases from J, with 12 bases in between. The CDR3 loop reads CASRLGMNTEAFF. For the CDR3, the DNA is TGTGCCAGCCGACTCGGCATGAACACTGAAGCTTTCTTT.

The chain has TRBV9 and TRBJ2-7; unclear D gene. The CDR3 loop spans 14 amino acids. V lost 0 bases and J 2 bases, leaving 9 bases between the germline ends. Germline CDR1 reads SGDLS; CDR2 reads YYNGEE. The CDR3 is CASSVGPGPYEQYF. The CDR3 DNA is TGTGCCAGCAGCGTAGGGCCAGGCCCCTACGAGCAGTACTTC.

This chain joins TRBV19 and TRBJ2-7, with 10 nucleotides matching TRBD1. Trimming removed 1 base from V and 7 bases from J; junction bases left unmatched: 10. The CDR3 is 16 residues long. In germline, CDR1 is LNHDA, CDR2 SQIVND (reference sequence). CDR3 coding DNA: TGTGCCAGTAGTATAGTTCCTGGGACAGGGGCTGGAGAGCAGTACTTC. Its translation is CASSIVPGTGAGEQYF.

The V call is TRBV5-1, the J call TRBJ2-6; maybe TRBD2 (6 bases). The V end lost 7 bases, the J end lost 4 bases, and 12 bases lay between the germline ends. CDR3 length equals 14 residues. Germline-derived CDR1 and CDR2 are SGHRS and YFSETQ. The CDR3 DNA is TGCGCCAGCGCGGGGCAAAGAGGGGCCAACGTCCTGACTTTC. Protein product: CASAGQRGANVLTF.

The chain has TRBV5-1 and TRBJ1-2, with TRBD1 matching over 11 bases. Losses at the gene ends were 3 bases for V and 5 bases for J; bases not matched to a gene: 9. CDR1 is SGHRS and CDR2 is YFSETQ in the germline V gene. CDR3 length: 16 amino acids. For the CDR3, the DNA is TGCGCCAGCAGCTCCTCCGGGACAGGGGGTTTGTATGGCTACACCTTC. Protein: CASSSSGTGGLYGYTF. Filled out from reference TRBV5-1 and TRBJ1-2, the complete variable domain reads KAGVTQTPRYLIKTRGQQVTLSCSPISGHRSVSWYQQTPGQGLQFLFEYFSETQRNKGNFPGRFSGRQFSNSRSEMNVSTLELGDSALYLCASSSSGTGGLYGYTFGSGTRLTVV.

The CDR3 is CASRGQGFYTGELFF. CDR3 sequence (DNA): TGTGCCAGCAGGGGCCAGGGGTTTTACACCGGGGAGCTGTTTTTT. The gene calls are TRBV13 and TRBJ2-2, with D maybe TRBD1 (6 bases). V lost 6 bases and J lost 3, with 14 bases in between. This CDR3 is 15 amino acids long. Per germline, CDR1 PRHDT and CDR2 FYEKMQ (reference sequence). The full variable domain, in which reference TRBV13 and TRBJ2-2 provide the parts outside the CDR3, is AAGVIQSPRHLIKEKRETATLKCYPIPRHDTVYWYQQGPGQDPQFLISFYEKMQSDKGSIPDRFSAQQFSDYHSELNMSSLELGDSALYFCASRGQGFYTGELFFGEGSRLTVL.

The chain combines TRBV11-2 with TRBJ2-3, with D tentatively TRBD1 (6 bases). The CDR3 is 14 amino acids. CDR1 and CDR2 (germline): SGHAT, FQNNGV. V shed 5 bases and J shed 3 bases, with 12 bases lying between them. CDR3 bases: TGTGCCAGCAGCCCAGGGACATGGACAGATACGCAGTATTTT. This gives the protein CASSPGTWTDTQYF.

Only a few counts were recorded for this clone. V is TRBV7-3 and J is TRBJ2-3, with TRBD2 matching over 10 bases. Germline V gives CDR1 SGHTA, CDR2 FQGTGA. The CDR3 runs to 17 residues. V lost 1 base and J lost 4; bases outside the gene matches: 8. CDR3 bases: TGTGCCAGCAGCTTAAAGGGGGTCAGCGGGGGGGCAGATACGCAGTATTTT. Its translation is CASSLKGVSGGADTQYF.

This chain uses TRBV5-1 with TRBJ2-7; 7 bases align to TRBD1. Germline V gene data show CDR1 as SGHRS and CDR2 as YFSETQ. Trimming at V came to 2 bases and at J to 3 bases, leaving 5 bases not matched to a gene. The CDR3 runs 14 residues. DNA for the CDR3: TGCGCCAGCAGCTTCTCAGGGGGTAACTACGAGCAGTACTTC. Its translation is CASSFSGGNYEQYF.

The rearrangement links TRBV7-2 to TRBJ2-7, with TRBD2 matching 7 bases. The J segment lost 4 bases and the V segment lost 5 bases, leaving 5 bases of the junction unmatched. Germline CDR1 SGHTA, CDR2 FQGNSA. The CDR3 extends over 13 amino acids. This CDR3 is CASSPGRGYEQYF. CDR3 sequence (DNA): TGTGCCAGCAGCCCTGGGAGGGGTTACGAGCAGTACTTC.

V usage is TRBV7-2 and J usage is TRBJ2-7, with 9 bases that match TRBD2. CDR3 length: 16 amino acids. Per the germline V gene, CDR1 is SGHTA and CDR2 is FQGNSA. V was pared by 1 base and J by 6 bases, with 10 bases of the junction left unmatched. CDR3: CASSLVGSGSPLEQYF. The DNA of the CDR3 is TGTGCCAGCAGCTTAGTTGGTAGCGGGAGCCCCCTCGAGCAGTACTTC. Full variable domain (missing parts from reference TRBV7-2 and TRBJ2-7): GAGVSQSPSNKVTEKGKDVELRCDPISGHTALYWYRQSLGQGLEFLIYFQGNSAPDKSGLPSDRFSAERTGGSVSTLTIQRTQQEDSAVYLCASSLVGSGSPLEQYFGPGTRLTVT.